The present T cell receptor (beta chain) was sequenced within a study of blood T cell repertoires in COVID-19. CDR3 size: 14 residues. Trimming at V came to 2 bases and at J to 3 bases, leaving 4 bases not matched to a gene. Germline CDR1 SGHNT, CDR2 YYREEE (reference sequence). Study processing details: By means of reference gene primer amplification, nucleated cell counts were estimated. Using immunoSEQ multiplex PCR, the repertoire was profiled, and TCRdb retains in-frame clones only, with some absent. That table gives V, J and clone size, and the DNA gave D and trimming. Among about 270,000 clones listed, more than 85% were seen once. In terms of age and location, participants ranged from roughly 18 to 95 years and lived in about two dozen US areas. Cohorts were determined from participant-reported clinical history.

The TCR sequence derives from a man aged 40-49 years who had been exposed to COVID-19. Sample: PBMCs or T cells enriched from blood (not recorded which). The chain combines TRBV5-4 with TRBJ2-7; 8 positions agree with TRBD1. DNA of the CDR3: TGTGCCAGCAGCTTCGGACAGGGTTACTACGAGCAGTACTTC. This encodes CASSFGQGYYEQYF.